This T cell receptor (beta chain) derives from a study of T cell changes during pregnancy in multiple sclerosis. CDR3 size: 15 residues. Per germline, CDR1 SGHRS and CDR2 YFSETQ. Trimming pared 4 bases from V and 0 bases from J, leaving 13 bases between. This clone has only one observation. TCRdb keeps only in-frame clones here, not all; method: immunoSEQ multiplex PCR. This table has some 28,000 clones, less than 90% appearing once. This clonotype originated in a female donor with multiple sclerosis, enrolled in a pregnancy study. The chain carries TRBV5-1 and TRBJ1-1; no reliable D call. Sequenced here: CD8+ T cells from peripheral blood mononuclear cells, sampled before pregnancy. The CDR3 DNA reads TGCGCCAGCAGCCTCCACCCGGGGTTGAACACTGAAGCTTTCTTT. Residues: CASSLHPGLNTEAFF.